This record concerns one TCR beta chain sequence. The data stem from a study of blood T cell repertoires in COVID-19. At the level of the study: Italy, Spain and the United States were the sources of the convalescent and acute COVID-19 samples.

The recovered donors of Cohort 3 showed two negative PCRs, clearance, or symptom resolution. Data came from immunoSEQ multiplex PCR; TCRdb stores just in-frame clones and leaves some out. The sample includes about 300,000 clones, about nine tenths of them seen just once. The CDR3 totals 15 residues. Trimming at V came to 3 bases and at J to 7 bases, leaving 6 bases not matched to a gene. CDR1 and CDR2 (germline): MRHNA, SNTAGT. The J gene is TRBJ2-1, the V gene TRBV6-4, with 10 bases that match TRBD1. The receptor was derived from a woman aged 18-30 years who had recovered from COVID-19. Sequenced material: PBMCs or T cells enriched from blood (not recorded which). DNA of the CDR3: TGTGCCAGCAGTGAACTCGACAGGGGGCTTAATGAGCAGTTCTTC. Translating gives CASSELDRGLNEQFF.